This TCR beta chain was observed in a study of Ad26.COV2.S vaccination and SARS-CoV-2 variants. About the research overall: Administration of Ad26.COV2.S was intramuscular, either once or twice 56 days apart.

Using immunoSEQ multiplex PCR, the repertoire was profiled, and TCRdb retains in-frame clones only, with some absent. The top ten clones hold about 1.5% of a sample with roughly 700,000 clones, 70% to 90% of them seen once. This clone was counted only a few times. The CDR3 length is 13 residues. V lost 0 bases and J lost 9, with 9 bases in between. Germline loops: CDR1 SQVTM, CDR2 ANQGSEA. Treatment here: 15 to 20 received Ad26.COV2.S at low or high dose, single or two shots; about 5 received placebo; per-sample allocation not given. Collection of the samples took place on day 63 after the first injection of vaccine or placebo.

The chain joins TRBV29-1 to TRBJ1-6; D gene ambiguous. Material: peripheral blood, obtained in a trial of Ad26.COV2.S vaccine versus placebo. The receptor was isolated from a person aged 18-65 years who received the Ad26.COV2.S COVID-19 vaccine or a placebo. The CDR3 region is CSVEDSPGSPLHF. DNA of the CDR3: TGCAGCGTTGAAGACTCCCCGGGTTCACCCCTCCACTTT.